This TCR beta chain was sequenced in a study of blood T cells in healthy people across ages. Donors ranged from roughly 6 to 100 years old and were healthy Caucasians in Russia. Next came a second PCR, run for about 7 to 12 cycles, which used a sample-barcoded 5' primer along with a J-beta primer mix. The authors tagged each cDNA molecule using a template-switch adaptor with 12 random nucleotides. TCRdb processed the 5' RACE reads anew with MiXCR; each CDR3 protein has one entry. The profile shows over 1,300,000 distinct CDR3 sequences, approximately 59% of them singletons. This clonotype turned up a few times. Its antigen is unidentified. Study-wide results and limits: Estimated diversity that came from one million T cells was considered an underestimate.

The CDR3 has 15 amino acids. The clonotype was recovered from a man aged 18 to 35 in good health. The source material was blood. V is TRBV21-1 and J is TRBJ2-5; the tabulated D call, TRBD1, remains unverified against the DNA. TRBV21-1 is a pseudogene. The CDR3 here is CASSKRDRDQETQYF. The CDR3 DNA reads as TGTGCCAGCAGCAAGAGGGACAGGGACCAAGAGACCCAGTACTTC.